This TCR beta chain was obtained from a study of long-term antiretroviral therapy in people with HIV. Note on this clone: The antigen remains unidentified.

Germline trimming cut 1 base from V and 5 bases from J; bases unmatched to any gene: 9. The CDR3 is 16 residues long. In germline, CDR1 is LNHDA, CDR2 SQIVND (reference sequence). All participants with HIV were treated in the United States. The assay used was immunoSEQ (version v3.0), run at survey level. Sequencing used immunoSEQ multiplex PCR; TCRdb keeps in-frame clones, though not all of them. The sample consists of tens of thousands of clones, roughly 80% of them appearing once. Findings and caveats of the study: With ART, diversity went up but was still lower than in transplant donor controls. Absence of data on ART adherence, viral resistance or therapy changes was noted.

V is TRBV19 and J is TRBJ2-5; 8 bases are a match to TRBD2. The TCR sequence derives from a man aged 40-50 years with HIV. Sequencing was performed on unsorted PBMCs, taken 0.3 years after starting antiretroviral therapy. CDR3 coding DNA: TGTGCCAGTAGTATAGGGAGACGAGCGGGAGCGGAGACCCAGTACTTC. Translating it yields CASSIGRRAGAETQYF.